These T cell receptor beta chains were read from a single sample in a study of blood T cell repertoires in COVID-19. Produced via immunoSEQ multiplex PCR; TCRdb's table is partial and in-frame only. The data contain about 220,000 clones, roughly nine tenths of them seen just once; the ten biggest clones take up over 3%. Sample: PBMCs or T cells enriched from blood (not recorded which). The receptors were gathered from a woman under 30 in a cohort exposed to, infected with or recovered from COVID-19 (not recorded which). Each CDR3 is given with its conserved first and last residue. Fields, in order: clone size, V gene, D gene, J gene, CDR3 protein, CDR3 DNA. The D gene is left open where the match is weak. Clone size is stated in some rows and not others, as once, few, many or a class when expanded.

clone_size: NA
v_call: TRBV5-1
d_call: NA
j_call: TRBJ2-2
cdr3_aa: CASSLPETNTGELFF
cdr3_nt: TGCGCCAGCAGCTTGCCAGAAACGAACACCGGGGAGCTGTTTTTT

clone_size: NA
v_call: TRBV4-2
d_call: TRBD2
j_call: TRBJ2-7
cdr3_aa: CASSQQGASGTLDYEQYF
cdr3_nt: TGTGCCAGCAGCCAGCAAGGGGCTAGCGGGACCCTCGACTACGAGCAGTACTTC

clone_size: once
v_call: TRBV11-3
d_call: NA
j_call: TRBJ1-1
cdr3_aa: CASSFGGLNTEAFF
cdr3_nt: TGTGCCAGCAGCTTTGGGGGGTTGAACACTGAAGCTTTCTTT

clone_size: NA
v_call: TRBV18
d_call: TRBD1
j_call: TRBJ1-1
cdr3_aa: CASSPEQGVGMNTEAFF
cdr3_nt: TGTGCCAGCTCACCAGAACAGGGGGTAGGAATGAACACTGAAGCTTTCTTT

clone_size: NA
v_call: TRBV5-1
d_call: NA
j_call: TRBJ1-3
cdr3_aa: CASSPDTAGNTIYF
cdr3_nt: TGCGCCAGCAGCCCCGACACTGCTGGAAACACCATATATTTT

clone_size: NA
v_call: TRBV5-5
d_call: NA
j_call: TRBJ1-1
cdr3_aa: CASSLWGLRTEAFF
cdr3_nt: TGTGCCAGCAGCTTGTGGGGGCTGCGGACTGAAGCTTTCTTT

clone_size: NA
v_call: TRBV5-1
d_call: NA
j_call: TRBJ2-3
cdr3_aa: CASSRESTDTQYF
cdr3_nt: TGCGCCAGCTCTCGCGAAAGCACAGATACGCAGTATTTT

clone_size: NA
v_call: TRBV5-1
d_call: NA
j_call: TRBJ2-7
cdr3_aa: CASSFQASYEQYF
cdr3_nt: TGCGCCAGCAGCTTCCAGGCCTCCTACGAGCAGTACTTC

clone_size: once
v_call: TRBV2
d_call: NA
j_call: TRBJ1-4
cdr3_aa: CASSGRDTSLLATNEKLFF
cdr3_nt: TGTGCCAGCAGTGGCCGGGACACAAGCCTTCTAGCAACTAATGAAAAACTGTTTTTT

clone_size: once
v_call: TRBV3-1/TRBV3-2
d_call: NA
j_call: TRBJ1-2
cdr3_aa: CASSQELSGNGYTF
cdr3_nt: TGTGCCAGCAGCCAAGAGCTCTCGGGGAATGGCTACACCTTC

clone_size: NA
v_call: TRBV28
d_call: NA
j_call: TRBJ1-2
cdr3_aa: CASSLQQGMDGYTF
cdr3_nt: TGTGCCAGCAGTTTACAGCAGGGGATGGATGGCTACACCTTC

clone_size: NA
v_call: TRBV9
d_call: NA
j_call: TRBJ2-2
cdr3_aa: CASSPLDTTNTGELFF
cdr3_nt: TGTGCCAGCAGCCCGCTCGACACAACGAACACCGGGGAGCTGTTTTTT

clone_size: NA
v_call: TRBV27
d_call: NA
j_call: TRBJ2-2
cdr3_aa: CASSLRGRGSNTGELFF
cdr3_nt: TGTGCCAGCAGTTTACGGGGGCGGGGGTCGAACACCGGGGAGCTGTTTTTT

clone_size: NA
v_call: TRBV7-9
d_call: TRBD1
j_call: TRBJ1-1
cdr3_aa: CASSPTWDRDRAFF
cdr3_nt: TGTGCCAGCAGCCCAACGTGGGACAGGGATAGGGCTTTCTTT

clone_size: NA
v_call: TRBV6-5
d_call: NA
j_call: TRBJ2-1
cdr3_aa: CASSPWRGHEQFF
cdr3_nt: TGTGCCAGCAGCCCCTGGAGGGGACATGAGCAGTTCTTC

clone_size: NA
v_call: TRBV15
d_call: NA
j_call: TRBJ1-2
cdr3_aa: CATSRASGEANYGYTF
cdr3_nt: TGTGCCACCAGCAGAGCCTCGGGGGAGGCTAACTATGGCTACACCTTC

clone_size: NA
v_call: TRBV11-3
d_call: NA
j_call: TRBJ1-1
cdr3_aa: CASSLRGRYTEAFF
cdr3_nt: TGTGCCAGCAGCTTAAGAGGGCGTTACACTGAAGCTTTCTTT

clone_size: NA
v_call: TRBV6-5
d_call: NA
j_call: TRBJ1-5
cdr3_aa: CASSYKGGSNQPQHF
cdr3_nt: TGTGCCAGCAGTTATAAGGGAGGAAGCAATCAGCCCCAGCATTTT

clone_size: NA
v_call: TRBV19
d_call: NA
j_call: TRBJ1-5
cdr3_aa: CASSGENQPQHF
cdr3_nt: TGTGCCAGCTCTGGTGAGAATCAGCCCCAGCATTTT

clone_size: NA
v_call: TRBV11-2
d_call: TRBD1
j_call: TRBJ1-6
cdr3_aa: CASSLIQGIHNSPLHF
cdr3_nt: TGTGCCAGCAGCTTAATACAGGGGATCCATAATTCACCCCTCCACTTT

clone_size: NA
v_call: TRBV27
d_call: NA
j_call: TRBJ1-2
cdr3_aa: CASRHGGGGRGGYTF
cdr3_nt: TGTGCCAGCAGACACGGAGGAGGCGGGCGCGGTGGCTACACCTTC

clone_size: NA
v_call: TRBV7-2
d_call: TRBD1
j_call: TRBJ2-2
cdr3_aa: CASARGRSGELFF
cdr3_nt: TGTGCCAGCGCCAGGGGGCGATCCGGGGAGCTGTTTTTT

clone_size: once
v_call: TRBV2
d_call: NA
j_call: TRBJ1-2
cdr3_aa: CASNKDSSTGYTF
cdr3_nt: TGTGCCAGCAATAAGGACAGTTCGACTGGCTACACCTTC

clone_size: NA
v_call: TRBV5-1
d_call: TRBD1
j_call: TRBJ1-2
cdr3_aa: CASSPGTGVGYTF
cdr3_nt: TGCGCCAGCAGCCCGGGGACAGGGGTAGGCTACACCTTC

clone_size: NA
v_call: TRBV24-1
d_call: TRBD1
j_call: TRBJ2-3
cdr3_aa: CATSDPYRGDTQYF
cdr3_nt: TGTGCCACCAGTGATCCCTACAGGGGAGATACGCAGTATTTT

clone_size: NA
v_call: TRBV19
d_call: TRBD1
j_call: TRBJ1-1
cdr3_aa: CASSTSDRGGTEAFF
cdr3_nt: TGTGCCAGTAGTACTTCCGACAGGGGAGGCACTGAAGCTTTCTTT

clone_size: NA
v_call: TRBV5-5
d_call: TRBD1
j_call: TRBJ2-3
cdr3_aa: CASSWGQGIGTQYF
cdr3_nt: TGTGCCAGCAGCTGGGGACAGGGTATAGGTACGCAGTATTTT

clone_size: NA
v_call: TRBV9
d_call: TRBD2
j_call: TRBJ2-5
cdr3_aa: CASSVAGGNQETQYF
cdr3_nt: TGTGCCAGCAGCGTAGCGGGGGGGAACCAAGAGACCCAGTACTTC

clone_size: NA
v_call: TRBV25-1
d_call: TRBD1
j_call: TRBJ1-4
cdr3_aa: CASSGHTGTGDEKLFF
cdr3_nt: TGTGCCAGCAGTGGTCATACCGGGACAGGGGATGAAAAACTGTTTTTT

clone_size: few
v_call: TRBV13
d_call: NA
j_call: TRBJ2-2
cdr3_aa: CASSSERNTGELFF
cdr3_nt: TGTGCCAGCAGCTCAGAGCGGAACACCGGGGAGCTGTTTTTT

clone_size: NA
v_call: TRBV7-9
d_call: NA
j_call: TRBJ2-7
cdr3_aa: CASSLVGTYEQYF
cdr3_nt: TGTGCCAGCAGCTTAGTCGGGACCTACGAGCAGTACTTC

clone_size: NA
v_call: TRBV28
d_call: NA
j_call: TRBJ1-1
cdr3_aa: CASSLDIGQLNTEAFF
cdr3_nt: TGTGCCAGCAGTTTGGATATCGGACAGTTGAACACTGAAGCTTTCTTT

clone_size: NA
v_call: TRBV5-4
d_call: TRBD2
j_call: TRBJ2-3
cdr3_aa: CASSRGGSKTDTQYF
cdr3_nt: TGTGCCAGCAGCCGGGGGGGGTCTAAGACAGATACGCAGTATTTT

clone_size: NA
v_call: TRBV5-1
d_call: TRBD2
j_call: TRBJ2-3
cdr3_aa: CASSQAGSSGVTDTQYF
cdr3_nt: TGCGCCAGCAGCCAAGCGGGAAGTAGCGGGGTCACAGATACGCAGTATTTT

clone_size: NA
v_call: TRBV18
d_call: TRBD2
j_call: TRBJ2-7
cdr3_aa: CASSPPFSGNYEQYF
cdr3_nt: TGTGCCAGCTCACCACCTTTTAGCGGGAACTACGAGCAGTACTTC

clone_size: NA
v_call: TRBV25-1
d_call: NA
j_call: TRBJ1-3
cdr3_aa: CASRASGNTIYF
cdr3_nt: TGTGCCAGCAGGGCCTCTGGAAACACCATATATTTT

clone_size: NA
v_call: TRBV2
d_call: NA
j_call: TRBJ2-6
cdr3_aa: CASSADLSGANVLTF
cdr3_nt: TGTGCCAGCAGCGCAGATCTCTCTGGGGCCAACGTCCTGACTTTC

clone_size: many
v_call: TRBV19
d_call: TRBD1
j_call: TRBJ1-1
cdr3_aa: CATTRTDRIMNTEAFF
cdr3_nt: TGTGCCACTACGCGCACGGACAGGATAATGAACACTGAAGCTTTCTTT

clone_size: NA
v_call: TRBV4-1
d_call: NA
j_call: TRBJ1-6
cdr3_aa: CASSIRDTDNSPLHF
cdr3_nt: TGCGCCAGCAGCATACGGGACACAGATAATTCACCCCTCCACTTT

clone_size: NA
v_call: TRBV11-3
d_call: TRBD1
j_call: TRBJ2-7
cdr3_aa: CASSPRTGPSLHEQYF
cdr3_nt: TGTGCCAGCAGCCCCCGGACAGGGCCCTCGTTACACGAGCAGTACTTC

clone_size: NA
v_call: TRBV11-3
d_call: NA
j_call: TRBJ2-3
cdr3_aa: CASSYIGGGHTDTQYF
cdr3_nt: TGTGCCAGCAGCTATATAGGTGGCGGACACACAGATACGCAGTATTTT

clone_size: many
v_call: TRBV28
d_call: TRBD1
j_call: TRBJ1-2
cdr3_aa: CASSSISGTVDGYTF
cdr3_nt: TGTGCCAGCAGTTCAATATCCGGGACAGTGGATGGCTACACCTTC

clone_size: NA
v_call: TRBV5-1
d_call: NA
j_call: TRBJ1-4
cdr3_aa: CASSFVGDREKLFF
cdr3_nt: TGCGCCAGCAGCTTTGTAGGGGATAGAGAAAAACTGTTTTTT

clone_size: few
v_call: TRBV7-2
d_call: NA
j_call: TRBJ1-5
cdr3_aa: CASRSFRAGQYSNQPQHF
cdr3_nt: TGTGCCAGCCGCAGCTTTAGAGCGGGCCAGTATAGCAATCAGCCCCAGCATTTT

clone_size: NA
v_call: TRBV6-5
d_call: TRBD2
j_call: TRBJ2-7
cdr3_aa: CASRGSGGLYEQYF
cdr3_nt: TGTGCCAGCAGGGGTAGCGGGGGCCTATACGAGCAGTACTTC

clone_size: few
v_call: TRBV7-9
d_call: NA
j_call: TRBJ2-2
cdr3_aa: CASTALSGGGDTGELFF
cdr3_nt: TGTGCCAGCACCGCCCTAAGCGGCGGGGGCGACACCGGGGAGCTGTTTTTT

clone_size: NA
v_call: TRBV7-8
d_call: NA
j_call: TRBJ2-1
cdr3_aa: CASSPGAPNEQFF
cdr3_nt: TGTGCCAGCAGCCCAGGGGCCCCTAATGAGCAGTTCTTC

clone_size: NA
v_call: TRBV6-5
d_call: TRBD2
j_call: TRBJ2-1
cdr3_aa: CASTGTSGRNEQFF
cdr3_nt: TGTGCCAGTACCGGGACTAGCGGGAGAAATGAGCAGTTCTTC

clone_size: NA
v_call: TRBV13
d_call: TRBD1
j_call: TRBJ1-2
cdr3_aa: CASSLGDRENYGYTF
cdr3_nt: TGTGCCAGCAGCTTGGGGGACAGGGAAAACTATGGCTACACCTTC

clone_size: NA
v_call: TRBV2
d_call: TRBD1
j_call: TRBJ2-4
cdr3_aa: CASSEAGQRNIQYF
cdr3_nt: TGTGCCAGCAGTGAAGCGGGACAGAGAAACATTCAGTACTTC

clone_size: NA
v_call: TRBV10-3
d_call: NA
j_call: TRBJ2-2
cdr3_aa: CAISERRDTGELFF
cdr3_nt: TGTGCCATCAGTGAGCGACGGGACACCGGGGAGCTGTTTTTT

clone_size: NA
v_call: TRBV18
d_call: TRBD1
j_call: TRBJ1-5
cdr3_aa: CASSQETGLDQPQHF
cdr3_nt: TGTGCCAGCTCACAAGAGACAGGGTTGGATCAGCCCCAGCATTTT